This T cell receptor beta chain was captured in a study of blood T cell repertoires in COVID-19. Data came from immunoSEQ multiplex PCR; TCRdb stores just in-frame clones and leaves some out. The data contain about 130,000 clones, 85% of them singletons. With regard to this clone: Additional DNA sequences in this sample encode the identical CDR3.

J gave up 6 bases and V 5 bases, and 7 bases lay outside the gene matches. There are 13 residues in the CDR3. Germline V gene sequence: CDR1 SQVTM, CDR2 ANQGSEA. Material: peripheral blood. This TCR was recovered from a man older than 75 with active or convalescent COVID-19. The chain links TRBV29-1 to TRBJ2-4; TRBD1 matches at 7 bases. The CDR3: CSVKQGLGNIQYF. The CDR3, as DNA: TGCAGCGTTAAACAGGGGCTAGGAAACATTCAGTACTTC.